Described below is a single TCR beta chain sequence and its context. This specimen belongs to a study of OX40 agonist ivuxolimab in advanced cancers. This CDR3 contains 13 residues. Germline CDR1 SNHLY, CDR2 FYNNEI. The V end was cut by 1 base, the J end by 1 base, with 2 bases between. Some clones are missing from TCRdb's copy, which holds only in-frame ones; the method was immunoSEQ multiplex PCR. The sample carries some 50,000 clones, 70% to 90% recorded once. The chain is built from TRBV2 and TRBJ1-3; D gene unclear. The sample in question was CD4+ or CD8+ T cells sorted from blood, obtained in a trial of the OX40 agonist ivuxolimab. This clonotype was sampled from an adult with an advanced solid tumor such as melanoma, head and neck, liver or kidney cancer. CDR3 coding DNA: TGTGCCAGCAGTGAAGAGTCTGGAAACACCATATATTTT. Protein product: CASSEESGNTIYF.